Here is one T cell receptor (beta chain) with its context. Its target is not known. This record comes from a study of T cell responses to AZD1222 COVID-19 vaccine. Study-wide results and limits: Recipients of two AZD1222 doses showed rising Spike-specific TCR breadth and depth.

Per the germline V gene, CDR1 is SGHVS and CDR2 is FQNEAQ. The CDR3 sequence is 14 residues long. Trimming took 5 bases from V and 5 from J; bases not matched to a gene: 7. TCRdb's table, derived via immunoSEQ multiplex PCR, lists solely in-frame clones and lacks some. The data contain 180,000 or so clones, about 90% of them singletons. This sequence joins TRBV7-8 and TRBJ1-1; 8 positions match TRBD1. Sequences were derived from peripheral blood, sampled 28 days after the second AZD1222 dose. This receptor was taken from an adult who received the AZD1222 COVID-19 vaccine. Here the CDR3 reads CASSLDRGWTEAFF. The CDR3 bases are TGTGCCAGCAGCCTCGACAGGGGTTGGACTGAAGCTTTCTTT.